This T cell receptor (beta chain) is drawn from a study of beta chain features in type 1 diabetes. Findings and caveats of the study: Researchers reported that naive, central memory and Treg TCRB repertoires appeared more similar in patients than in healthy donors.

This clone was seen only a few times. As yet, its antigen is unknown. Expressed TCRB transcripts were sequenced, since all the RNA that had been isolated was reverse transcribed. The average read count of naive, central memory and regulatory T cell samples was some 3.8 million. Clones were sequenced by immunoSEQ multiplex PCR, and TCRdb holds only the in-frame ones, with some missing. The table shows fewer than 900,000 clones, with roughly 15% occurring only once. There was one heparinised blood draw per donor, averaging around 0.11 L. The CDR3 is made up of 16 amino acids. V lost 5 bases, J lost 2 bases, and 18 bases lay in between. Germline-derived CDR1 and CDR2 are SGHTA and FQGTGA.

This chain connects TRBV7-3 to TRBJ2-5, with D tentatively TRBD1 or TRBD2 (5 bases each). The TCR sequence derives from a woman between 18 and 29 years old in good health. The material sequenced was naive CD4+ T cells from blood. The CDR3 DNA sequence: TGTGCCAGCAGCAAGGGACGGTTGACGAGTCAAGAGACCCAGTACTTC. As protein: CASSKGRLTSQETQYF. Looking up the rest from reference TRBV7-3 and TRBJ2-5 gives the full variable domain: GAGVSQTPSNKVTEKGKYVELRCDPISGHTALYWYRQSLGQGPEFLIYFQGTGAADDSGLPNDRFFAVRPEGSVSTLKIQRTERGDSAVYLCASSKGRLTSQETQYFGPGTRLLVL.